The 29 T cell receptor beta chains below come from one sample, sequenced in a study of blood T cell repertoires in COVID-19 (dated by TCRdb to about 2020). Library creation used the immunoSEQ multiplex PCR assay. The table comes from immuneACCESS by way of TCRdb, which keeps in-frame sequences with V and J called. Part of the clones is missing from these tables; in studies checked, under half for an unresolved V gene and the rest for unknown reasons. In this sample the table shows about 200,000 clones, approximately 84% of which occur a single time. Of the sample, 1.5% to 2% is held by the ten largest clones. Sample: peripheral blood. The receptor source for this set is a middle-aged man with active or convalescent COVID-19.

This clone was seen only once. V is TRBV5-5 and J is TRBJ2-5, with a weak D call TRBD1 (6 bases). The CDR3 has 12 amino acids. Germline values: CDR1 SGHKS, CDR2 YYEKEE (reference sequence). Trimming removed 4 bases at V and 9 bases at J, with 13 bases between. CDR3 residues: CASSLTGKAQYF. The CDR3 DNA is TGTGCCAGCAGCCTTACAGGGAAGGCCCAGTACTTC.

J is TRBJ2-1 and V is TRBV24-1, with 8 positions matching TRBD2. J gave up 4 bases and V 1 base, and 5 bases lay outside the gene matches. The CDR3 extends over 16 amino acids. CDR1 and CDR2 from the germline V gene are KGHDR and SFDVKD. CDR3 sequence (DNA): TGTGCCACCAGTGATTTTCCGGGGGGGATTTACAATGAGCAGTTCTTC. Amino acids: CATSDFPGGIYNEQFF.

The V and J genes are TRBV7-2 and TRBJ2-3, with 10 bases that match TRBD2. J lost 2 bases, V lost 2 bases, and 7 bases had no gene match. This CDR3 spans 17 amino acids. Germline V CDR1 and CDR2: SGHTA, FQGNSA. CDR3 nucleotides: TGTGCCAGCAGCTTAAATAGCGGGGGGACCTTCACAGATACGCAGTATTTT. Translating it yields CASSLNSGGTFTDTQYF.

CDR3 region: CASSLGQGSIAIYF. In DNA form, the CDR3 reads TGTGCCAGCAGCTTGGGACAGGGAAGTATCGCCATATATTTT. The chain combines TRBV7-2 with TRBJ1-3, with TRBD1 matching 9 bases. The J segment lost 11 bases and the V segment lost 3 bases, leaving 8 bases of the junction unmatched. The CDR3 has 14 amino acids. Germline loops: CDR1 SGHTA, CDR2 FQGNSA.

The rearrangement joins TRBV19 to TRBJ2-7; TRBD1 matches at 8 bases. J lost 2 bases, V lost 1 base, and 1 base had no gene match. The V gene's germline CDR1 is LNHDA and CDR2 SQIVND (reference sequence). This CDR3 comprises 14 residues. The CDR3 DNA is TGTGCCAGTAGTATAGGGACAGGGACCTACGAGCAGTACTTC. It encodes CASSIGTGTYEQYF.

The genes are TRBV5-5 and TRBJ1-4, with 8 bases identical to TRBD1. Germline V gene sequence: CDR1 SGHKS, CDR2 YYEKEE (reference sequence). The V and J ends lost 0 bases and 7 bases, in that order; junction bases with no gene match: 5. The CDR3 runs to 15 residues. CDR3 coding DNA: TGTGCCAGCAGCTTGGTTCCAGGGGGCGGTGAAAAACTGTTTTTT. As protein: CASSLVPGGGEKLFF.

This clone was detected once. The V gene is TRBV28, the J gene TRBJ1-2; no clear D gene. Per the germline V gene, CDR1 is MDHEN and CDR2 is SYDVKM. This CDR3 spans 20 amino acids. Trimming removed 2 bases from V and 6 bases from J, with 31 bases in between. The CDR3 nucleotides are TGTGCCAGCAGTTTAGCTTCGGGGAGTAAGGGAGGCAGGAGGGTTGATGGCTACACCTTC. It translates to CASSLASGSKGGRRVDGYTF.

This clone occurred a few times. The chain employs TRBV28 and TRBJ1-5; 7 nucleotides match TRBD1. V lost 3 bases, J lost 2 bases, and 4 bases stayed unmatched. CDR3 length equals 15 residues. Germline V gene data show CDR1 as MDHEN and CDR2 as SYDVKM. The CDR3 nucleotides read TGTGCCAGCAGTTTCACAGGGGCCCGCAATCAGCCCCAGCATTTT. Residues: CASSFTGARNQPQHF.

This chain connects TRBV9 to TRBJ2-1, with 7 bases that match TRBD2. The CDR3 length is 15 residues. The ends lost 3 bases at V and 2 bases at J; junction bases unmatched: 5. Germline CDR1 reads SGDLS; CDR2 reads YYNGEE. Here the CDR3 reads CASSAPGGTYNEQFF. The CDR3, as DNA: TGTGCCAGCAGCGCCCCGGGGGGAACCTACAATGAGCAGTTCTTC.

The chain has TRBV19 and TRBJ1-2; TRBD1 might be the D (5 bases). The CDR3 is 13 residues long. CDR1 is LNHDA, CDR2 SQIVND, per germline (reference sequence). V was shortened by 10 bases and J by 8 bases, with 20 bases between the two germline ends. CDR3 amino acids: CATQTDFIGGYTF. CDR3 sequence (DNA): TGTGCCACCCAGACAGACTTCATAGGGGGCTACACCTTC.

V and J are TRBV19 and TRBJ1-5, with D uncertain. V gave up 7 bases and J gave up 2 bases, with 18 bases separating them. Germline loops: CDR1 LNHDA, CDR2 SQIVND (reference sequence). The CDR3 contains 16 residues. The CDR3 DNA reads as TGTGCCAGTAAGCCCCCTGGGCGTCTGGGCAATCAGCCCCAGCATTTT. Translation: CASKPPGRLGNQPQHF.

The rearrangement links TRBV28 to TRBJ1-5; no reliable D call. Germline values: CDR1 MDHEN, CDR2 SYDVKM. The CDR3 is 17 residues long. The germline V and J ends were trimmed by 6 bases and 7 bases, with 25 bases remaining between them. For the CDR3, the DNA is TGTGCCAGCAGCGGTCCTTTTGACCGGCGGAAAGGACAGCCCCAGCATTTT. It codes for CASSGPFDRRKGQPQHF.

The genes are TRBV5-1 and TRBJ2-3; 12 bases fit TRBD1. Germline trimming cut 0 bases from V and 4 bases from J; bases unmatched to any gene: 3. Germline V gives CDR1 SGHRS, CDR2 YFSETQ. This CDR3 region has 16 residues. Written as DNA, the CDR3 is TGCGCCAGCAGCTTGGGGGGACAGGGGGCATCAGATACGCAGTATTTT. It translates to CASSLGGQGASDTQYF.

This chain uses TRBV11-2 with TRBJ2-7; 8 bases line up with TRBD2. The CDR3 spans 14 residues. With 4 bases clipped from V and 4 bases from J, the junction kept 6 bases outside the gene matches. Germline assignment: CDR1 SGHAT and CDR2 FQNNGV. Here the CDR3 DNA reads TGTGCCAGCAGCTCGGGACTAGGTTCATACGAGCAGTACTTC. Protein product: CASSSGLGSYEQYF. The full variable domain, its missing parts supplied by reference TRBV11-2 and TRBJ2-7, is EAGVAQSPRYKIIEKRQSVAFWCNPISGHATLYWYQQILGQGPKLLIQFQNNGVVDDSQLPKDRFSAERLKGVDSTLKIQPAKLEDSAVYLCASSSGLGSYEQYFGPGTRLTVT.

The V call is TRBV6-5, the J call TRBJ1-6; a weak D match, TRBD1 (5 bases). The V end lost 2 bases, the J end lost 8 bases, and 16 bases lay between the germline ends. The CDR3 is made up of 16 amino acids. Germline loops: CDR1 MNHEY, CDR2 SVGAGI. The CDR3 sequence is CASSYKPQVRDSPLHF. The CDR3 DNA reads as TGTGCCAGCAGTTACAAGCCACAGGTCCGAGATTCACCCCTCCACTTT.

The CDR3, as DNA: TGTGCCAGCACCGAGACAGGTGGGAATGAAAAACTGTTTTTT. This translates into CASTETGGNEKLFF. V and J are TRBV2 and TRBJ1-4, with D maybe TRBD1 (6 bases). The ends were cut back, 7 bases at V and 5 bases at J, with 14 bases in the middle. This CDR3 has 14 residues. Germline V lookup: CDR1 SNHLY, CDR2 FYNNEI.

J is TRBJ2-1 and V is TRBV7-3; tentatively, D is TRBD2 (5 bases). V was pared by 5 bases and J by 3 bases, with 11 bases between. This CDR3 spans 14 amino acids. Looked up from germline, CDR1 is SGHTA and CDR2 is FQGTGA. Written as DNA, the CDR3 is TGTGCCAGCAGCCCCCCGGGGAGCTACAATGAGCAGTTCTTC. It encodes CASSPPGSYNEQFF.

This rearrangement joins TRBV27 to TRBJ1-4, with D uncertain. Trimming stripped 4 bases from V and 5 bases from J, with 14 bases between. The CDR3 is made up of 15 amino acids. CDR1 and CDR2 from the germline V gene are MNHEY and SMNVEV (reference sequence). CDR3 sequence: CASSSHQDRNEKLFF. CDR3 coding DNA: TGTGCCAGCAGTTCCCATCAGGATCGGAATGAAAAACTGTTTTTT.

The chain combines TRBV3-1 (or the pseudogene TRBV3-2) with TRBJ2-3; 10 bases are a match to TRBD2. This CDR3 has 16 residues. CDR1 LGHDT and CDR2 YNNKEL come from the germline V gene (reference sequence). Germline trimming cut 0 bases from V and 4 bases from J; bases unmatched to any gene: 4. The CDR3 loop is CASSQEQRGGPDTQYF. As DNA, the CDR3 is TGTGCCAGCAGCCAAGAACAGCGGGGGGGACCAGATACGCAGTATTTT.

The J gene is TRBJ1-1, the V gene TRBV28; D ambiguous. This CDR3 has 14 amino acids. The ends were cut back, 4 bases at V and 1 base at J, with 10 bases in the middle. The germline CDR1 and CDR2 sequences are MDHEN and SYDVKM. The CDR3 nucleotides read TGTGCCAGCAGTTCTCTAACAGAGAACACTGAAGCTTTCTTT. This translates into CASSSLTENTEAFF.

The rearrangement joins TRBV5-4 to TRBJ1-4; 9 bases are shared with TRBD1. CDR3 length: 17 amino acids. Germline CDR1 SGHNT, CDR2 YYREEE (reference sequence). Trimming at V came to 3 bases and at J to 3 bases, leaving 9 bases not matched to a gene. DNA of the CDR3: TGTGCCAGCAGCTGGACCGGGACAGGGAGATCTAATGAAAAACTGTTTTTT. As protein: CASSWTGTGRSNEKLFF. Variable domain in full (rest from reference TRBV5-4 and TRBJ1-4): ETGVTQSPTHLIKTRGQQVTLRCSSQSGHNTVSWYQQALGQGPQFIFQYYREEENGRGNFPPRFSGLQFPNYSSELNVNALELDDSALYLCASSWTGTGRSNEKLFFGSGTQLSVL.

The chain joins TRBV5-1 to TRBJ1-6; maybe TRBD1 (6 bases). Trimming took off 0 bases at V and 8 bases at J, with 12 bases between the two ends. Germline V gene sequence: CDR1 SGHRS, CDR2 YFSETQ. CDR3 size: 15 residues. The CDR3 bases are TGCGCCAGCAGCTTGGCCGGGGGGCTGGATTCACCCCTCCACTTT. Protein product: CASSLAGGLDSPLHF.

This clone was seen only once. The rearrangement joins TRBV18 to TRBJ2-1, with a weak D call TRBD1 (6 bases). In germline, CDR1 is KGHSH, CDR2 LQKENI. V was shortened by 2 bases and J by 8 bases, with 13 bases between the two germline ends. CDR3 length: 14 amino acids. DNA for the CDR3: TGTGCCAGCTCACCATACAGGGAGAAAGATGAGCAGTTCTTC. Amino acid sequence: CASSPYREKDEQFF.

This chain connects TRBV28 to TRBJ1-4, with D perhaps TRBD1 (6 bases). Germline V gene lookup returns CDR1 MDHEN and CDR2 SYDVKM. Trimming took 0 bases from V and 8 from J, leaving 13 bases between them. CDR3 length: 15 residues. CDR3 DNA: TGTGCCAGCAGTTTATGGTCGGGGGGCGGAGAAAAACTGTTTTTT. It yields the protein CASSLWSGGGEKLFF.

In the case of this clone: The same CDR3 can be traced to other DNA sequences in this sample. V usage is TRBV28 and J usage is TRBJ2-5, with TRBD1 matching over 7 bases. The germline V gene has CDR1 MDHEN and CDR2 SYDVKM. The CDR3 extends over 13 amino acids. V dropped 6 bases and J dropped 4; count of bases not matched to a gene: 5. The CDR3 protein is CASSDRVPETQYF. The DNA of the CDR3 is TGTGCCAGCAGCGACAGGGTCCCAGAGACCCAGTACTTC.

V is TRBV2 and J is TRBJ1-4; D not certain. The CDR3 runs to 14 residues. The germline V gene has CDR1 SNHLY and CDR2 FYNNEI. V was pared by 0 bases and J by 3 bases, with 5 bases between. Written as DNA, the CDR3 is TGTGCCAGCAGTGAAGCCGTAGCTAATGAAAAACTGTTTTTT. Translating gives CASSEAVANEKLFF.

The chain has TRBV19 and TRBJ2-3; the match to TRBD2 covers 11 bases. Trimming at V came to 6 bases and at J to 3 bases, leaving 5 bases not matched to a gene. This CDR3 is 15 amino acids long. Germline-derived CDR1 and CDR2 are LNHDA and SQIVND (reference sequence). CDR3 sequence (DNA): TGTGCCAGTAGCATTAGCGGGGGGGCAACAGATACGCAGTATTTT. This encodes CASSISGGATDTQYF.

This clone was counted a single time. V usage is TRBV5-6 and J usage is TRBJ2-2; D is perhaps TRBD2 (5 bases). V lost 0 bases and J lost 6, with 9 bases in between. Per the germline V gene, CDR1 is SGHDT and CDR2 is YYEEEE. The CDR3 extends over 14 amino acids. The CDR3 region is CASSLGLAPGELFF. CDR3 bases: TGTGCCAGCAGCTTGGGGCTAGCCCCCGGGGAGCTGTTTTTT.

CDR3 residues: CASSVAGQGNYEQYF. CDR3 coding DNA: TGTGCCAGCAGCGTAGCAGGACAGGGTAATTACGAGCAGTACTTC. The chain combines TRBV9 with TRBJ2-7; 8 nucleotides agree with TRBD1. With 0 bases clipped from V and 4 bases from J, the junction kept 6 bases outside the gene matches. Germline-derived CDR1 and CDR2 are SGDLS and YYNGEE. The length of the CDR3 is 15 residues. Combining the CDR3 with reference TRBV9 and TRBJ2-7 gives the whole variable domain DSGVTQTPKHLITATGQRVTLRCSPRSGDLSVYWYQQSLDQGLQFLIQYYNGEERAKGNILERFSAQQFPDLHSELNLSSLELGDSALYFCASSVAGQGNYEQYFGPGTRLTVT.